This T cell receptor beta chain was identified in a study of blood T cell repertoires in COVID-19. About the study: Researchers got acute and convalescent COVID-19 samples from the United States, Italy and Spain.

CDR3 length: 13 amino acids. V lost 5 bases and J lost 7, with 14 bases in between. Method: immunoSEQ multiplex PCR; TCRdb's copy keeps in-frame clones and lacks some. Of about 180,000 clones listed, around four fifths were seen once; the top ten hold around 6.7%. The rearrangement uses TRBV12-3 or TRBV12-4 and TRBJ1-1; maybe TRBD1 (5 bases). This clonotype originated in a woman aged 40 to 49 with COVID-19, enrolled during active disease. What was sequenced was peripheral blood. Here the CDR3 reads CASSPPNTGEAFF. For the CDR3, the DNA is TGTGCCAGCAGTCCCCCAAACACAGGTGAAGCTTTCTTT.